This T cell receptor (beta chain) is drawn from a study of cytomegalovirus exposure and HLA in healthy donors. The CDR3 is 13 amino acids. Trimming removed 8 bases at V and 5 bases at J, with 15 bases between. Per germline, CDR1 SGHTA and CDR2 FQGNSA. The PCR made use of 60 Vbeta and 13 Jbeta primers. Assay: immunoSEQ multiplex PCR; the TCRdb copy retains only in-frame clones and omits some. The sample lists 110,000 to 150,000 clones; roughly three quarters were seen once. Sequenced: PBMCs. The rearrangement links TRBV7-2 to TRBJ1-1; weak D call: TRBD1 (5 bases). This TCR came from a woman aged 40 to 55 in good health and CMV-seronegative. The CDR3 sequence: CASLTAPRTEAFF. The CDR3 DNA sequence: TGTGCCAGCCTGACAGCCCCGAGGACTGAAGCTTTCTTT.